This TCR beta chain was profiled in a study of PD-1 blockade in mismatch repair-deficient tumors. The wider study: All were previously treated, progressing patients with about a dozen mismatch repair-deficient cancer types.

Data came from immunoSEQ multiplex PCR; TCRdb stores just in-frame clones and leaves some out. The repertoire holds around 100,000 clones, with 60% to 85% as singletons. V gave up 1 base and J gave up 0 bases, with 6 bases separating them. This CDR3 comprises 14 residues. Germline V gene lookup returns CDR1 SGHVS and CDR2 FQNEAQ. Mismatch repair deficiency was confirmed in all patients, by PCR or immunohistochemistry. Three pembrolizumab responders had their TCRs sequenced. The chain joins TRBV7-8 to TRBJ2-5; no clear D gene. The sequence came from an adult with mismatch repair-deficient cancer. The sequenced sample was peripheral blood, obtained about 60 weeks after starting pembrolizumab. The CDR3: CASSLEVYQETQYF. The CDR3 DNA sequence: TGTGCCAGCAGCTTAGAGGTCTACCAAGAGACCCAGTACTTC. The full variable domain, in which reference TRBV7-8 and TRBJ2-5 provide the parts outside the CDR3, is GAGVSQSPRYKVAKRGQDVALRCDPISGHVSLFWYQQALGQGPEFLTYFQNEAQLDKSGLPSDRFFAERPEGSVSTLKIQRTQQEDSAVYLCASSLEVYQETQYFGPGTRLLVL.